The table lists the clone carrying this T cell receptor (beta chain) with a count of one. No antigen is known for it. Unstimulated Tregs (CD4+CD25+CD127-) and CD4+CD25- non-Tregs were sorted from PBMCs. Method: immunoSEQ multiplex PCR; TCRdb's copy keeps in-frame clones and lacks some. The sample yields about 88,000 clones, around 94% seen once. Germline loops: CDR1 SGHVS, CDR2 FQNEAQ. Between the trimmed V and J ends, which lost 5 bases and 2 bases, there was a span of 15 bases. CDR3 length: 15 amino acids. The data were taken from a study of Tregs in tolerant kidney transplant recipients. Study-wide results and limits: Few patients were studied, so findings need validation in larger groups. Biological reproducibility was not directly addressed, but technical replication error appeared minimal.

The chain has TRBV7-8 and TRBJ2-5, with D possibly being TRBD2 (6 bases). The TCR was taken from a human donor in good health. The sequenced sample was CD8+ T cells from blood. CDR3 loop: CASSPIPGLQETQYF. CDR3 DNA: TGTGCCAGCAGCCCAATCCCGGGACTTCAAGAGACCCAGTACTTC. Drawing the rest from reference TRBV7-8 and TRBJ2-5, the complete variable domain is GAGVSQSPRYKVAKRGQDVALRCDPISGHVSLFWYQQALGQGPEFLTYFQNEAQLDKSGLPSDRFFAERPEGSVSTLKIQRTQQEDSAVYLCASSPIPGLQETQYFGPGTRLLVL.